This TCR beta chain was obtained from a study of CD8 T cells in ankylosing spondylitis. Overall study findings and caveats: Significant enrichment of disease-linked clones was reported in matched ankylosing spondylitis synovial fluid. There was a TCR beta motif, made of roughly eight highly homologous variants, that appeared characteristic of ankylosing spondylitis blood. Reactive arthritis synovial fluid and blood were previously reported to contain some motif variants. Disease-linked clones displayed a CD8+ phenotype and appeared relatively rarely in peripheral blood.

Per germline, CDR1 DFQATT and CDR2 SNEGSKA (reference sequence). The CDR3 covers 20 residues. A quantitative 5'-RACE method, one with molecular barcodes, was used to make TCR beta libraries. Using its own MiXCR run on the 5' RACE reads, TCRdb lists one record per CDR3 protein. Of about 800,000 distinct CDR3 sequences listed, about 11% are singletons. In the case of this clonotype: Its antigen is unidentified. The junction shows a germline mismatch at one end, possibly a read error.

Sample: blood, either unsorted or a sorted T cell fraction (not recorded which). The TCR originated in a male donor with ankylosing spondylitis. The chain combines TRBV20-1 with TRBJ2-1; 10 bases fit TRBD2. The CDR3, as DNA: TGCTGTGCTAGAGATCTTTCTACATCAGTAGCGGGAGGATCCTACAATGAGCAGTTCTTC. Translating it yields CCARDLSTSVAGGSYNEQFF.